Sequencing of this T cell receptor (beta chain) was carried out in a study of PD-L1 blockade in urothelial cancer. For the study at large: Patients had undergone 0 to 3 prior chemotherapy regimens.

Patients were diagnosed with urothelial carcinoma, either locally advanced or metastatic. Here immunoSEQ multiplex PCR was the method, and the copy in TCRdb shows in-frame clones only, minus some. The sample holds 15,000 to 20,000 clones; 87% are singletons and the top ten take about 6%. The germline V gene encodes CDR1 LNHDA and CDR2 SQIVND (reference sequence). The CDR3 is made up of 13 amino acids. V gave up 6 bases and J gave up 5 bases, with 11 bases separating them. V and J are TRBV19 and TRBJ1-5; no clear D gene. This sequence was found in a man aged 45-60 years with urothelial cancer. The sequencing here drew on PBMCs, taken around atezolizumab (anti-PD-L1) treatment. The CDR3 DNA is TGTGCCAGTAGGCAGGTAGTCGATCAGCCCCAGCATTTT. It encodes CASRQVVDQPQHF.